The 17 T cell receptor beta chains listed next were all sequenced from one sample in a study of spatial heterogeneity in lung cancer. The time point here: blood at routine non-recurrence follow-up after resection. From the 5' RACE reads, TCRdb called clonotypes with MiXCR, one entry per CDR3 protein. The data show about 23,000 distinct CDR3 sequences, roughly a tenth seen once. This specimen consisted of PBMCs, obtained at follow-up. These receptors were taken from a male donor with early-stage non-small cell lung cancer.

This clonotype was seen a handful of times. This sequence joins TRBV7-2 and TRBJ1-5, with D tentatively TRBD1 (5 bases). The V gene lost 5 bases and the J gene lost 6 bases, with 14 bases spanning the gap. The CDR3 is made up of 14 amino acids. Germline CDR1 and CDR2: SGHTA and FQGNSA. CDR3 sequence: CASSRTPQGQPQHF. The CDR3 DNA sequence: TGTGCCAGCAGCCGGACACCTCAAGGTCAGCCCCAGCATTTT.

There are a few counts of this clonotype. V and J are TRBV29-1 and TRBJ1-2; 7 positions agree with TRBD1. This CDR3 has 15 amino acids. V lost 3 bases, J lost 8 bases, and 15 bases stayed unmatched. Germline lookup yields CDR1 SQVTM and CDR2 ANQGSEA. CDR3 amino acids: CSVDETPTGAGGYTF. The CDR3, as DNA: TGCAGCGTTGACGAAACCCCAACAGGGGCGGGAGGCTACACCTTC.

The sample holds many counts of this clonotype. CDR3 sequence (DNA): TGTGCCAGCAGCTTACCCCCCCGGGGACAGTATAATTCACCCCTCCACTTT. It yields the protein CASSLPPRGQYNSPLHF. The rearrangement joins TRBV7-2 to TRBJ1-6; 7 positions agree with TRBD1. V shed 2 bases, J shed 4 bases, and the junction held 8 bases outside the gene matches. The V gene's germline CDR1 is SGHTA and CDR2 FQGNSA. This CDR3 is built from 17 residues.

A note on this clonotype: Compared with germline, one end of the junction differs, possibly owing to a read error. The rearrangement links TRBV4-2 to TRBJ1-6; unclear D gene. Per the germline V gene, CDR1 is LGHNA and CDR2 is YNFKEQ. The CDR3 contains 15 residues. The CDR3 region is CASSQDPLRGSPPHF. In DNA, the CDR3 is TGTGCCAGCAGCCAAGATCCGCTTCGCGGTTCACCCCCCCACTTT.

This clonotype showed up just a few times. The chain couples TRBV14 to TRBJ2-3, with D unclear. CDR1 and CDR2 (germline): SGHDN, FVKESK. Trimming took 0 bases from V and 6 from J, leaving 7 bases between them. The CDR3 runs 13 residues. Here the CDR3 reads CASSQDLEDTQYF. CDR3 DNA sequence: TGTGCCAGCAGCCAAGATCTCGAGGATACGCAGTATTTT.

Ten or more counts support this clonotype. This rearrangement joins TRBV20-1 to TRBJ2-5; 15 nucleotides line up with TRBD2. V was clipped by 6 bases and J by 2 bases; unmatched bases: 4. CDR3 size: 15 residues. Per germline, CDR1 DFQATT and CDR2 SNEGSKA (reference sequence). The CDR3 DNA reads as TGCAGTGCGCCGGGACTAGCGGGGGGTCAAGAGACCCAGTACTTC. Protein product: CSAPGLAGGQETQYF.

In its sample, this clonotype was seen many times. The chain couples TRBV20-1 to TRBJ2-1, with D perhaps matching TRBD1 (7 bases). Trimming stripped 6 bases from V and 5 bases from J, with 20 bases between. CDR1 is DFQATT and CDR2 is SNEGSKA in the germline V gene (reference sequence). CDR3 length: 15 residues. CDR3 DNA: TGCAGTGCATCCTTCAGGGGGGAGCCGAACAATGAGCAGTTCTTC. Translation gives CSASFRGEPNNEQFF.

Many counts were recorded for this clonotype. The chain carries TRBV20-1 and TRBJ2-7; 11 positions match TRBD2. V dropped 6 bases and J dropped 2; count of bases not matched to a gene: 6. The CDR3 sequence is 14 residues long. The germline V gene encodes CDR1 DFQATT and CDR2 SNEGSKA (reference sequence). The CDR3 loop reads CSATTSGATYEQYF. DNA for the CDR3: TGCAGTGCGACGACTAGCGGGGCGACCTACGAGCAGTACTTC.

This clonotype turned up a few times. This chain links TRBV29-1 with TRBJ2-2; no reliable D call. Germline V gives CDR1 SQVTM, CDR2 ANQGSEA. The CDR3 spans 13 residues. Trimming removed 5 bases at V and 1 base at J, with 8 bases between. CDR3 region: CSVLTQNTGELFF. The CDR3 nucleotides are TGCAGCGTTTTGACCCAGAACACCGGGGAGCTGTTTTTT.

This clonotype is categorized as medium-sized (0.01 to 0.1%). The chain combines TRBV7-9 with TRBJ1-4; 7 nucleotides line up with TRBD1. J gave up 7 bases and V 5 bases, and 7 bases lay outside the gene matches. This CDR3 region has 14 residues. The germline CDR1 and CDR2 sequences are SEHNR and FQNEAQ (reference sequence). CDR3 in DNA: TGTGCCAGCAGCGAGACAGGGAAAACTGAAAAACTGTTTTTT. It translates to CASSETGKTEKLFF.

The rearrangement joins TRBV29-1 to TRBJ1-1; TRBD1 agrees at 7 bases. The CDR3 extends over 13 amino acids. Unmatched junction bases numbered 9, after V lost 4 bases and J lost 7 bases. Germline V gene lookup returns CDR1 SQVTM and CDR2 ANQGSEA. The CDR3 loop is CSVVTGWSGEAFF. CDR3 DNA sequence: TGCAGCGTTGTGACAGGGTGGTCAGGTGAAGCTTTCTTT.

The J gene is TRBJ2-7, the V gene TRBV9, with D tentatively TRBD1 or TRBD2 (6 bases each). The V gene lost 3 bases and the J gene lost 7 bases, with 20 bases spanning the gap. Germline V CDR1 and CDR2: SGDLS, YYNGEE. The CDR3 loop spans 15 amino acids. CDR3 in DNA: TGTGCCAGCAGCGCCCAATCTACGACAGGAGGGGAGCAGTACTTC. This codes for CASSAQSTTGGEQYF.

This sequence joins TRBV9 and TRBJ2-3, with 9 bases that match TRBD2. The ends lost 4 bases at V and 2 bases at J; junction bases unmatched: 11. This CDR3 is 17 amino acids long. Per the germline V gene, CDR1 is SGDLS and CDR2 is YYNGEE. CDR3 loop: CASSPWGGGAFTDTQYF. The CDR3 coding sequence is TGTGCCAGCAGCCCCTGGGGCGGGGGGGCATTCACAGATACGCAGTATTTT.

This clonotype was seen at least ten times. The V gene is TRBV6-2 or TRBV6-3, the J gene TRBJ2-5; 7 nucleotides match TRBD1. The CDR3 covers 13 residues. Germline V gives CDR1 MNHEY, CDR2 SVGEGT. Trimming cost V 2 bases and J 5 bases; bases outside gene matches: 2. In DNA, the CDR3 is TGTGCCAGCAGTTACATGGGACAGGAGACCCAGTACTTC. Translating gives CASSYMGQETQYF.

The rearrangement links TRBV29-1 to TRBJ1-2; the D is unclear. Germline V lookup: CDR1 SQVTM, CDR2 ANQGSEA. The CDR3 spans 9 residues. Trimming removed 6 bases at V and 8 bases at J, with 7 bases between. CDR3 sequence reads: CSVAPGYTF. The CDR3 nucleotides are TGCAGCGTGGCCCCAGGCTACACCTTC.

In this sample, this clonotype turned up many times. The chain couples TRBV29-1 to TRBJ2-7, with D maybe TRBD1 (6 bases). The germline V gene has CDR1 SQVTM and CDR2 ANQGSEA. V gave up 2 bases and J gave up 0 bases, with 11 bases separating them. This CDR3 comprises 14 residues. The CDR3 sequence is CSVEIQGSSYEQYF. CDR3 nucleotide sequence: TGCAGCGTTGAAATACAGGGAAGCTCCTACGAGCAGTACTTC.

This clonotype was seen at least ten times. This sequence joins TRBV15 and TRBJ1-5; D is unresolved. Germline CDR1 is LNHNV and CDR2 is YYDKDF (reference sequence). V lost 0 bases and J lost 4, with 7 bases in between. This CDR3 region has 14 residues. This CDR3 reads CATSRDVGNQPQHF. The CDR3 nucleotides read TGTGCCACCAGCAGAGATGTGGGAAATCAGCCCCAGCATTTT.